This TCR beta chain was captured in a study of control samples from healthy donors and cancer patients. Sequencing was performed with immunoSEQ multiplex PCR; in TCRdb, only in-frame clones are kept and a portion is missing. The data show about 120,000 clones, 93% seen once. The V gene's germline CDR1 is SGHDT and CDR2 YYEEEE. The CDR3 covers 14 residues. V dropped 4 bases and J dropped 6 bases, with 14 bases sitting between them. This sequence was found in a man aged 25-40 years in good health. Sequencing was carried out using blood. The chain links TRBV5-6 to TRBJ1-5; TRBD1 is a possible D gene (6 bases). CDR3 loop: CASSQGGGAQPQHF. CDR3 in DNA: TGTGCCAGCAGCCAAGGCGGGGGGGCTCAGCCCCAGCATTTT. Full variable domain (rest looked up from reference TRBV5-6 and TRBJ1-5): DAGVTQSPTHLIKTRGQQVTLRCSPKSGHDTVSWYQQALGQGPQFIFQYYEEEERQRGNFPDRFSGHQFPNYSSELNVNALLLGDSALYLCASSQGGGAQPQHFGDGTRLSIL.